These T cell receptor beta chains were read from a single sample in a study of cytomegalovirus exposure and HLA in healthy donors. Sequencing was performed with immunoSEQ multiplex PCR; in TCRdb, only in-frame clones are kept and a portion is missing. The table records about 98,000 clones, roughly 80% of them present only once. Sequencing used PBMCs. These receptors were obtained from a man between 60 and 75 years old in good health and CMV-seropositive. Both conserved end residues are part of each CDR3. The order of the fields is CDR3 protein, V gene, clone size, J gene. Rows may omit the clone size; those that give it use once, few, many or a size class.

CDR3: CASSLVVPSLYEQYF
V: TRBV7-2
size: once
J: NA

CDR3: CASSFLGTGSYEQYF
V: TRBV27
size: NA
J: TRBJ2-7

CDR3: CASFTGGRTEAFF
V: TRBV28
size: NA
J: TRBJ1-1

CDR3: CAISFDTTGSGETQYF
V: TRBV10-3
size: few
J: TRBJ2-5

CDR3: CASSIDTDTGELFF
V: TRBV19
size: NA
J: TRBJ2-2

CDR3: CASSQEGAETQYF
V: TRBV4-2
size: NA
J: TRBJ2-5

CDR3: CASRTSGVREQYF
V: TRBV6-1
size: NA
J: TRBJ2-7

CDR3: CASRRTGEGDPQHF
V: TRBV28
size: NA
J: TRBJ1-5

CDR3: CASSGVGQGHEQYF
V: TRBV5-4
size: few
J: TRBJ2-7

CDR3: CASSESAGTGVGGYTF
V: TRBV10-2
size: once
J: TRBJ1-2

CDR3: CASSYSGGQGTYEQYF
V: TRBV7-8
size: few
J: TRBJ2-7

CDR3: CASSLGTARTDTQYF
V: TRBV11-3
size: NA
J: TRBJ2-3

CDR3: CASSLSGGDEKLFF
V: TRBV5-1
size: NA
J: TRBJ1-4

CDR3: CASSLQGFGYGYTF
V: TRBV5-4
size: NA
J: TRBJ1-2

CDR3: CASSYRDSGGEQYF
V: TRBV5-1
size: NA
J: TRBJ2-3

CDR3: CAWNGGRDRTKETQYF
V: TRBV30
size: NA
J: TRBJ2-5

CDR3: CASSFLNNEQFF
V: TRBV7-9
size: NA
J: TRBJ2-1

CDR3: CSVGTGYEKLFF
V: TRBV29-1
size: NA
J: TRBJ1-4

CDR3: CASSPGTPPLAYNEQFF
V: TRBV9
size: NA
J: TRBJ2-1

CDR3: CASSTTDRVSDTQYF
V: TRBV7-9
size: NA
J: TRBJ2-3

CDR3: CASSLGDRGRTQYF
V: TRBV7-8
size: once
J: TRBJ2-5

CDR3: CASTRGGRDGYEQYF
V: TRBV2
size: NA
J: TRBJ2-7

CDR3: CASSLGGGRTGELFF
V: TRBV11-2
size: once
J: TRBJ2-2

CDR3: CASSLRGYRDRSYEQYF
V: TRBV5-6
size: few
J: TRBJ2-7

CDR3: CASSLTGGHNEQFF
V: TRBV5-1
size: NA
J: TRBJ2-1

CDR3: CASSMKIRGWGRGLYGYTF
V: TRBV19
size: NA
J: TRBJ1-2

CDR3: CASSLYNGLYGYTF
V: TRBV5-1
size: NA
J: TRBJ1-2

CDR3: CASSLGGVNLFSTDTQYF
V: TRBV5-5
size: NA
J: TRBJ2-3

CDR3: CASSPRRGWTSYNSPLHF
V: TRBV9
size: NA
J: TRBJ1-6

CDR3: CATQGIFSYEQYF
V: TRBV10-2
size: NA
J: TRBJ2-7

CDR3: CASSLGGQGWETQYF
V: TRBV5-5
size: NA
J: TRBJ2-5

CDR3: CASSEAPSASGGLDTQYF
V: TRBV9
size: NA
J: TRBJ2-3

CDR3: CASSDRATGELFF
V: TRBV6-5
size: few
J: TRBJ2-2

CDR3: CASSPIGVKNIQYF
V: TRBV18
size: once
J: TRBJ2-4

CDR3: CASSLGAVGYYEQYF
V: TRBV5-5
size: NA
J: TRBJ2-7

CDR3: CASSPPTLAGGTYEQYF
V: TRBV4-1
size: NA
J: TRBJ2-7

CDR3: CASSNRDRGFSYNEQFF
V: TRBV7-8
size: NA
J: TRBJ2-1

CDR3: CASSILKGTGNTIYF
V: TRBV19
size: NA
J: TRBJ1-3

CDR3: CASSVPGEETQYF
V: TRBV5-1
size: NA
J: TRBJ2-5

CDR3: CASSIDAGESYGYTF
V: TRBV19
size: few
J: TRBJ1-2

CDR3: CASSVEGAKRETQYF
V: TRBV2
size: NA
J: TRBJ2-5

CDR3: CASSVRGGTDTQYF
V: TRBV6-4
size: NA
J: TRBJ2-3

CDR3: CASSWDSVGTQYF
V: TRBV6-1
size: NA
J: TRBJ2-5

CDR3: CASSLGTRTGNYEQYF
V: TRBV5-4
size: NA
J: TRBJ2-7

CDR3: CASSLVGQTSYEQYF
V: TRBV13
size: NA
J: NA

CDR3: CASSPWGSSGDFYNEQFF
V: TRBV7-3
size: NA
J: TRBJ2-1

CDR3: CASSLGQGRYNEQFF
V: TRBV13
size: few
J: TRBJ2-1

CDR3: CAIKLQGNMNTEAFF
V: TRBV6-4
size: few
J: TRBJ1-1

CDR3: CASSLGAGADDEKLFF
V: TRBV7-6
size: NA
J: TRBJ1-4

CDR3: CASSRGQGPEETQYF
V: TRBV6-1
size: NA
J: TRBJ2-5

CDR3: CASSQVLGSLPDTQYF
V: TRBV4-3
size: NA
J: TRBJ2-3

CDR3: CATSRDPQGLSGTQYF
V: TRBV15
size: NA
J: TRBJ2-5

CDR3: CASSPRVPSGGSYNEQFF
V: TRBV18
size: once
J: TRBJ2-1

CDR3: CSAGLATEAFF
V: TRBV20-1
size: NA
J: TRBJ1-1

CDR3: CASSERSGAGAQYF
V: TRBV6-1
size: NA
J: TRBJ2-3

CDR3: CASSRKFEGTRNTEAFF
V: TRBV18
size: NA
J: TRBJ1-1

CDR3: CAIRDTRIGGYTF
V: TRBV2
size: NA
J: TRBJ1-2

CDR3: CSVVMGAEAFF
V: TRBV29-1
size: NA
J: TRBJ1-1

CDR3: CASSREGLSDEQYF
V: TRBV5-1
size: NA
J: NA